This TCR beta chain appears in the sequencing data of a study of cytotoxic CD8 clonotypes in ibrutinib-treated CLL. The J segment lost 0 bases and the V segment lost 6 bases, leaving 7 bases of the junction unmatched. This CDR3 spans 15 amino acids. Germline assignment: CDR1 MNHEY and CDR2 SVGAGI. Depth targeted 1 in 200,000 to 1 in 1 million T cells, averaging approximately 9.9x coverage per clonotype. Sequencing was performed with immunoSEQ multiplex PCR; in TCRdb, only in-frame clones are kept and a portion is missing. The table records some 300,000 clones, around four fifths of them present only once.

The chain combines TRBV6-5 with TRBJ2-7; TRBD1 agrees at 8 bases. Sequencing was performed on PBMCs, taken before ibrutinib treatment. The receptor was isolated from a human donor with chronic lymphocytic leukemia. The CDR3 is CASRPQGVSSYEQYF. CDR3 nucleotides: TGTGCCAGCAGACCACAGGGGGTGAGCTCCTACGAGCAGTACTTC.